Presented here are 23 T cell receptor beta chains from one specimen sequenced in a study of post-analysis software for immune sequencing data (dated by TCRdb to between 2014 and 2017). Overall study outcomes, separate from this receptor: Significantly higher frequencies in patients than in controls were found for roughly 5 TRBV segments, including TRBV5-6, TRBV5-1 and TRBV20-1.

Which antigens these TCRs recognize remains unknown. The library was generated by PCR. The sequencer was an Illumina HiSeq 2500. To reduce PCR and sequencing biases, unique molecular identifiers were built into the TCR beta cDNA libraries. The public reads were quality trimmed at Q25 with fastp and then assembled into clones with MiXCR by TCRdb, keeping productive beta chains. Here each entry gathers all rows of one CDR3 protein and keeps the most common genes and DNA. Counted in this sample were roughly 200,000 distinct CDR3 sequences; 29% of them appeared once. Of the sample, approximately 3.6% is held by the ten largest clones. Sample: blood. Every receptor here comes from a girl aged 2-17 years with multiple sclerosis.

Comment on this clonotype: Because the CDR3's place on the DNA is in doubt, the DNA is left out and the CDR3 is given as listed by TCRdb. The chain has TRBV5-5 and TRBJ1-6; the table's D call of TRBD1 was not tested on the DNA. The CDR3 numbers 14 amino acids, ends counted. CDR1 is SGHKS, CDR2 YYEKEE, per germline (reference sequence). CDR3: CASSNVGAGSPPHF.

V gene TRBV19 combines with J gene TRBJ2-5, with 7 bases lining up with TRBD2. Germline CDR1 is LNHDA and CDR2 is SQIVND (reference sequence). The CDR3 extends over 14 amino acids. The V gene end was trimmed by 1 base and the J gene end by 11 bases; junction bases not matched to a gene: 10. The CDR3 reads CASSIAGLSRGQYF. In nucleotides, the CDR3 is TGTGCCAGTAGTATAGCGGGACTTTCGCGGGGGCAGTACTTC. Full variable domain (rest looked up from reference TRBV19 and TRBJ2-5): DGGITQSPKYLFRKEGQNVTLSCEQNLNHDAMYWYRQDPGQGLRLIYYSQIVNDFQKGDIAEGYSVSREKKESFPLTVTSAQKNPTAFYLCASSIAGLSRGQYFGPGTRLLVL.

Many counts were recorded for this clonotype. This sequence joins TRBV5-1 and TRBJ2-7; no clear D. Germline CDR1 reads SGHRS; CDR2 reads YFSETQ. Trimming removed 5 bases at V and 2 bases at J, with 8 bases between. The CDR3 consists of 12 residues. In nucleotides, the CDR3 is TGCGCCAGCAGTCCCACAACCTACGAGCAGTACTTC. Its protein product is CASSPTTYEQYF.

The chain combines TRBV20-1 with TRBJ1-3; TRBD1 matches 9 bases. The length of the CDR3 is 15 residues. V shed 6 bases, J shed 0 bases, and the junction held 6 bases outside the gene matches. Germline V gives CDR1 DFQATT, CDR2 SNEGSKA (reference sequence). The CDR3 coding sequence is TGCAGTGCCACACAGGGGGCCCGCTCTGGAAACACCATATATTTT. Amino acids: CSATQGARSGNTIYF.

There are a few counts of this clonotype. The chain recombines TRBV5-6 with TRBJ1-2, with 7 positions matching TRBD1. Germline assignment: CDR1 SGHDT and CDR2 YYEEEE. With 4 bases clipped from V and 8 bases from J, the junction kept 8 bases outside the gene matches. The length of the CDR3 is 13 residues. In nucleotides, the CDR3 is TGTGCCAGCAGCACGACAGGGATAAGGGGCTACACCTTC. Amino acid sequence: CASSTTGIRGYTF.

This clonotype has ten or more counts. The V call is TRBV7-6, the J call TRBJ2-1; no definite D call. Germline CDR1 is SGHVS and CDR2 is FNYEAQ. CDR3 length equals 13 residues. V was pared by 0 bases and J by 10 bases, with 10 bases between. This CDR3 reads CASSLATGREQFF. In DNA form, the CDR3 reads TGTGCCAGCAGCTTAGCGACCGGAAGGGAGCAGTTCTTC.

This clonotype came up many times. The genes are TRBV20-1 and TRBJ2-7; 9 nucleotides align to TRBD1. The CDR3 has 17 amino acids. V was pared by 6 bases and J by 0 bases, with 15 bases of the junction left unmatched. Per the germline V gene, CDR1 is DFQATT and CDR2 is SNEGSKA (reference sequence). The CDR3 here is CSAVTGGYLSHSYEQYF. The CDR3 DNA reads as TGCAGTGCAGTAACAGGGGGCTACCTCTCTCACTCCTACGAGCAGTACTTC.

The rearrangement links TRBV6-5 to TRBJ1-1, with D hard to call. Between the trimmed V and J ends, which lost 8 bases and 0 bases, there was a span of 19 bases. The CDR3 loop spans 16 amino acids. Germline V CDR1 and CDR2: MNHEY, SVGAGI. The DNA of the CDR3 is TGTGCCAGCTACCCCTTTGGGTCCCAAATGAACACTGAAGCTTTCTTT. The encoded protein is CASYPFGSQMNTEAFF.

This clonotype was found many times. V gene TRBV12-3 or TRBV12-4 combines with J gene TRBJ1-2, with D unresolved. V was cut by 5 bases and J by 3 bases, with 7 bases left in between. CDR3 size: 12 residues. The CDR3 region is CASSQTHYGYTF. For the CDR3, the DNA is TGTGCCAGCAGTCAGACTCACTATGGCTACACCTTC.

This clonotype has more than one count but fewer than ten. The chain couples TRBV2 to TRBJ1-5; TRBD1 agrees at 7 bases. V lost 3 bases and J lost 6; bases outside the gene matches: 8. The CDR3 length is 15 residues. Per germline, CDR1 SNHLY and CDR2 FYNNEI. The CDR3 is CASSEGSTGSQPQHF. Written as DNA, the CDR3 is TGTGCCAGCAGTGAGGGTTCGACAGGGAGTCAGCCCCAGCATTTT.

This clonotype has more than one count but fewer than ten. This chain connects TRBV20-1 to TRBJ1-1; D is uncertain. Trimming shortened V by 3 bases and J by 3 bases, and 8 bases separated the two germline ends. Germline CDR1 DFQATT, CDR2 SNEGSKA (reference sequence). The CDR3 spans 12 residues. CDR3 sequence reads: CSARTDYTEAFF. The CDR3 DNA is TGCAGTGCTAGGACTGATTACACTGAAGCTTTCTTT.

In this sample, this clonotype turned up many times. The chain couples TRBV6-6 to TRBJ1-1; TRBD1 is a possible D gene (5 bases). Trimming left V 5 bases short and J 1 base short, with 14 bases between. The CDR3 consists of 15 residues. In germline, CDR1 is MNHNY, CDR2 SVGAGI (reference sequence). The CDR3 sequence: CASSPPREGNTEAFF. In DNA form, the CDR3 reads TGTGCCAGCAGTCCTCCCAGGGAAGGGAACACTGAAGCTTTCTTT.

In its sample, this clonotype was seen many times. The chain is built from TRBV10-3 and TRBJ2-1; D possibly corresponds to TRBD1 (8 bases). In germline, CDR1 is ENHRY, CDR2 SYGVKD. Trimming took 5 bases from V and 4 from J, leaving 18 bases between them. The CDR3 loop spans 16 amino acids. In DNA, the CDR3 is TGTGCCATCAGTAGGGGAGGGACAGGATCATACAATGAGCAGTTCTTC. Translated: CAISRGGTGSYNEQFF.

In its sample, this clonotype was seen once. The chain joins TRBV5-1 to TRBJ2-5; D is perhaps TRBD1 (5 bases). The germline V gene encodes CDR1 SGHRS and CDR2 YFSETQ. V was shortened by 4 bases and J by 13 bases, with 35 bases between the two germline ends. The CDR3 spans 18 residues. This CDR3 is CASSQRLGPEKGFELSYF. DNA for the CDR3: TGCGCCAGCAGCCAGCGTCTGGGGCCAGAAAAGGGCTTTGAGCTTTCGTACTTC.

In this sample, this clonotype turned up a few times. This sequence joins TRBV29-1 and TRBJ1-5; D ambiguous. Germline V gene lookup returns CDR1 SQVTM and CDR2 ANQGSEA. The CDR3 runs 14 residues. V dropped 3 bases and J dropped 5 bases, with 14 bases sitting between them. The CDR3 here is CSVDNEVGDQPQHF. CDR3 in DNA: TGCAGCGTTGATAATGAGGTTGGGGATCAGCCCCAGCATTTT.

This clonotype was seen many times. The chain employs TRBV4-1 and TRBJ2-7; 8 bases are a match to TRBD1. In germline, CDR1 is MGHRA, CDR2 YSYEKL. The CDR3 runs 17 residues. Germline trimming cut 0 bases from V and 4 bases from J; bases unmatched to any gene: 11. The CDR3 sequence is CASSQDSRRTGIYEQYF. For the CDR3, the DNA is TGCGCCAGCAGCCAAGATTCTAGGAGGACAGGGATTTACGAGCAGTACTTC.

The sample holds a few counts of this clonotype. This sequence joins TRBV20-1 and TRBJ1-2, with D unresolved. The CDR3 contains 13 residues. Trimming left V 0 bases short and J 5 bases short, with 10 bases between. The germline V gene has CDR1 DFQATT and CDR2 SNEGSKA (reference sequence). The CDR3 bases are TGCAGTGCTAGAGATGCGACACTGTATGGCTACACCTTC. This translates into CSARDATLYGYTF.

At least ten counts were recorded for this clonotype. This chain uses TRBV7-2 with TRBJ2-3, with D perhaps matching TRBD2 (6 bases). Germline-derived CDR1 and CDR2 are SGHTA and FQGNSA. V shed 5 bases and J shed 1 base, with 13 bases lying between them. The length of the CDR3 is 15 residues. CDR3 DNA sequence: TGTGCCAGCAGCCCCCAGGGACTCCGCACAGATACGCAGTATTTT. Translating it yields CASSPQGLRTDTQYF.

The table lists this clonotype with a few counts. V usage is TRBV5-1 and J usage is TRBJ2-7; D unclear. The CDR3 extends over 18 amino acids. Germline CDR1 SGHRS, CDR2 YFSETQ. V lost 1 base and J lost 1, with 21 bases in between. CDR3 region: CASSLWVGLSGLSYEQYF. DNA for the CDR3: TGCGCCAGCAGCTTGTGGGTAGGGTTGTCAGGATTATCCTACGAGCAGTACTTC.

The V call is TRBV6-5, the J call TRBJ2-7, with TRBD2 as a possible D gene (6 bases). The germline V and J ends were trimmed by 3 bases and 1 base, with 10 bases remaining between them. The length of the CDR3 is 14 residues. CDR1 and CDR2 (germline): MNHEY, SVGAGI. This chain's CDR3 is CASSYGRGSYEQYF. The CDR3 DNA reads TGTGCCAGCAGTTATGGACGGGGGTCCTACGAGCAGTACTTC.

CDR3 region: CASRSTGIGLEKLFF. The CDR3 DNA follows: TGCGCCAGCAGGTCTACAGGGATCGGGCTTGAAAAACTGTTTTTT. The V gene is TRBV5-1, the J gene TRBJ1-4, with D possibly TRBD1 on 6 matching bases. CDR3 length equals 15 residues. Deletions cut 5 bases from V and 7 bases from J, with 18 bases between. Germline V gives CDR1 SGHRS, CDR2 YFSETQ.

This chain connects TRBV5-1 to TRBJ1-1; TRBD1 aligns across 10 bases. V was pared by 4 bases and J by 6 bases, with 9 bases of the junction left unmatched. Per the germline V gene, CDR1 is SGHRS and CDR2 is YFSETQ. This CDR3 is built from 15 residues. CDR3 bases: TGCGCCAGCAGCGCCGGGACAGGGGAGGGGGCTGAAGCTTTCTTT. This encodes CASSAGTGEGAEAFF.

This clonotype was seen ten or more times. In DNA, the CDR3 is TGTGCCAGCAGTTCCCCGGGAGCGGGGGCCGACAATGAGCAGTTCTTC. Translating it yields CASSSPGAGADNEQFF. The chain combines TRBV6-2 or TRBV6-3 with TRBJ2-1, with TRBD2 matching 8 bases. The V and J ends lost 4 bases and 5 bases, in that order; junction bases with no gene match: 10. The CDR3 runs to 16 residues. Germline CDR1 reads MNHEY; CDR2 reads SVGEGT.